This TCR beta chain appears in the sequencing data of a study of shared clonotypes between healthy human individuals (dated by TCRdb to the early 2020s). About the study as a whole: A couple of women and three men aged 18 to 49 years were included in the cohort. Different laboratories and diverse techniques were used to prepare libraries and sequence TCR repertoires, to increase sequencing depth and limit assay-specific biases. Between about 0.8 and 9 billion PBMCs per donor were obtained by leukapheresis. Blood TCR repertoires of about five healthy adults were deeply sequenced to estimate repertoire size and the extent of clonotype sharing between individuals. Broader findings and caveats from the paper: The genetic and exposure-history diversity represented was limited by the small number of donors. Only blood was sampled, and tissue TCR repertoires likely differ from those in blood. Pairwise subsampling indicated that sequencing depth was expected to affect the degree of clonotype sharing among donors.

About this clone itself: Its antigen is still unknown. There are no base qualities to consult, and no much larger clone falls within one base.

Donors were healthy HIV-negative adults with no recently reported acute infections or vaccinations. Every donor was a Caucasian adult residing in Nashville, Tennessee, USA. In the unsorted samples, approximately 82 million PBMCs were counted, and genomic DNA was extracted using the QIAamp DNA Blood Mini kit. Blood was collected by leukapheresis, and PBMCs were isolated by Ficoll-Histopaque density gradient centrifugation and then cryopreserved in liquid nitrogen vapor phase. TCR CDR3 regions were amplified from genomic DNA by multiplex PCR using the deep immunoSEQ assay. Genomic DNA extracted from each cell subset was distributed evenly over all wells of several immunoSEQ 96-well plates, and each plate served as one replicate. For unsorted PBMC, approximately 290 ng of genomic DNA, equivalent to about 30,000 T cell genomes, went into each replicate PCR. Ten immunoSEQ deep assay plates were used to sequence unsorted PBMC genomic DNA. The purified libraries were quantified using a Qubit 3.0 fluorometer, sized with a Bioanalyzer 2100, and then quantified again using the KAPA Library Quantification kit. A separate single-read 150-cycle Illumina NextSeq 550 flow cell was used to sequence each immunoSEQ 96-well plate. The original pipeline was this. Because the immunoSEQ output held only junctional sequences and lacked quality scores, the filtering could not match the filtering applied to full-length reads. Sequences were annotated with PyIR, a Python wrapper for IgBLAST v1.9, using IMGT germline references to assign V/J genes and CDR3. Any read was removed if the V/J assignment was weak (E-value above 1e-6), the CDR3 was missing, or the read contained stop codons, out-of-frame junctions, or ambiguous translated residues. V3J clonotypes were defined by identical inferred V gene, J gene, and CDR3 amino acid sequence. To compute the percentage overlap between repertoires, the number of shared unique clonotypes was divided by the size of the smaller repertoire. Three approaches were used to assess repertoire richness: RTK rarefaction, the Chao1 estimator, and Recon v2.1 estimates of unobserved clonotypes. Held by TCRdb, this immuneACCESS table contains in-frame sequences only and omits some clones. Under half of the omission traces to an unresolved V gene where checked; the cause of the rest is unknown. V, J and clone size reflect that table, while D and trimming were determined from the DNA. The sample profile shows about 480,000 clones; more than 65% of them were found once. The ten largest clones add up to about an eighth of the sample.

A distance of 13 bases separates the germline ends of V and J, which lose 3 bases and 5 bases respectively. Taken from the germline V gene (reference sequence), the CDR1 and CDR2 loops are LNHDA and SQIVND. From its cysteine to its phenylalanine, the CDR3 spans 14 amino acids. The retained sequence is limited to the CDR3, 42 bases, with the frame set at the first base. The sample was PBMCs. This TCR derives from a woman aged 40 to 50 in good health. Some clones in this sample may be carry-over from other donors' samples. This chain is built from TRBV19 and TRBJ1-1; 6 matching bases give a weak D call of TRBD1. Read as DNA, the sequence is TGTGCCAGTAGTATTCCAGGGGTTCTGACTGAAGCTTTCTTT. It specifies CASSIPGVLTEAFF.